This TCR beta chain was obtained from a study of T-cell memory formation after mild COVID-19. This clonotype has only a few counts. Using its own MiXCR run on the 5' RACE reads, TCRdb lists one record per CDR3 protein. The profile shows 300,000 to 350,000 distinct CDR3 sequences, approximately 15% of them singletons. The sample consisted of PBMCs or a T cell subset sorted from them (not recorded which). This clonotype was obtained from a man aged 18 to 35 who had mild COVID-19 (a few samples of this study predate the infection). Cell type and time point are not known.

The chain's CDR3 is CASSQDGLLGEQYF. The CDR3 DNA reads as TGCGCCAGCAGCCAAGATGGACTCCTGGGCGAGCAGTACTTC. The rearrangement uses TRBV4-3 and TRBJ2-7, with a weak D call TRBD2 (5 bases). In germline, CDR1 is LGHNA, CDR2 YSLEER. The CDR3 consists of 14 residues. Trimming cost V 0 bases and J 6 bases, with 12 bases left between them.